These T cell receptor beta chains were read from a single sample in a study of beta chain features in type 1 diabetes. The method was immunoSEQ multiplex PCR; TCRdb's version includes in-frame clones alone and lacks a portion of them. The repertoire holds hundreds of thousands of clones, with roughly 12% as singletons. Sequenced: naive CD4+ T cells from blood. The receptors stem from a man aged 18 to 29 in good health. The CDR3 runs from the conserved cysteine through the conserved F or W. The D gene is left open where the match is weak. Not every row has a clone size; where given, it reads once, few, many or a size class.

clone_size	v_call	j_call	d_call	cdr3_nt	cdr3_aa
few	TRBV29-1	TRBJ1-4	TRBD1	TGCAGCGTCCACAGGGGGCGAAATGAAAAACTGTTTTTT	CSVHRGRNEKLFF
few	TRBV5-4	TRBJ1-1	TRBD1	TGTGCCAGCAGCTTGGCGAGGACAGGGAACACTGAAGCTTTCTTT	CASSLARTGNTEAFF
-	TRBV5-6	TRBJ2-1	-	TGTGCCAGCAGCCCAGTGGCAGGGGAGCAGTTCTTC	CASSPVAGEQFF
few	TRBV6-1	TRBJ2-1	TRBD2	TGTGCCAGCTCAACTAGCGGGAGCAATGAGCAGTTCTTC	CASSTSGSNEQFF
few	TRBV11-1	TRBJ2-3	TRBD2	TGTGCCAGCAGCTCACTAGCGGGAGGGCCGCTGGGTACGCAGTATTTT	CASSSLAGGPLGTQYF
many	TRBV29-1	TRBJ2-4	-	TGCAGTGGTGAGGTGGGGGGAGCCAAAAACATTCAGTACTTC	CSGEVGGAKNIQYF
few	TRBV21-1	TRBJ2-7	-	TGTGCCATTAGGGGTGTCCTCTCCTACGAGCAGTACTTC	CAIRGVLSYEQYF
few	TRBV11-3	TRBJ2-1	-	TGTGCCAGCAGCGAGGGAGCTTACAATGAGCAGTTCTTC	CASSEGAYNEQFF
-	TRBV7-9	TRBJ2-1	-	TGTGCCAGCAAACCCGGACAGTTTGGTGACAATGAGCAGTTCTTC	CASKPGQFGDNEQFF
-	TRBV6-5	TRBJ2-2	-	TGTGCCAGCAGTTACTCATCCCCCAGGGAGCTGTTTTTT	CASSYSSPRELFF
few	TRBV7-2	TRBJ2-3	-	TGTGCCAGCAGCACCGGAGATACGCAGTATTTT	CASSTGDTQYF
few	TRBV6-6	TRBJ2-1	TRBD1	TGTGCCAGCAGTTTAGTGCCGGGACAGGGAGGAGATGAGCAGTTCTTC	CASSLVPGQGGDEQFF
few	TRBV29-1	TRBJ1-2	-	TGCAGCGTTGAACCCCGGGGTAGGACAGAATTATTTGGCTACACCTTC	CSVEPRGRTELFGYTF
few	TRBV4-3	TRBJ1-1	TRBD1	TGCGCCAGCAGCCGAGGACAGGGCAGCACTGAAGCTTTCTTT	CASSRGQGSTEAFF
-	TRBV28	TRBJ2-7	TRBD1	TGTGCCAGCAGTTTTGCAGGGGACAGGGGATACGAGCAGTACTTC	CASSFAGDRGYEQYF
-	TRBV7-3	TRBJ2-3	TRBD1	TGTGCCAGCAGCTTAGGGACAGGTTACACAGATACGCAGTATTTT	CASSLGTGYTDTQYF
-	TRBV30	TRBJ2-5	-	TGTGCCTGGAGAGACAGACAAGAGACCCAGTACTTC	CAWRDRQETQYF
few	TRBV6-4	TRBJ2-7	TRBD1	TGTGCCAGCAGTGACTCTCTTGACAGGGGGGTCAACGAGCAGTACTTC	CASSDSLDRGVNEQYF
few	TRBV4-2	TRBJ1-1	-	TGTGCCAGCAGCCAAGGGGGCAGACCCACTGAAGCTTTCTTT	CASSQGGRPTEAFF
-	TRBV7-3	TRBJ2-1	-	TGTGCCAGCAGCCCCGGACAATACAATGAGCAGTTCTTC	CASSPGQYNEQFF
few	TRBV7-2	TRBJ1-5	-	TGTGCCAGCAGCCCATCTCGGGGTGGGCCCCAGCATTTT	CASSPSRGGPQHF
-	TRBV29-1	TRBJ1-1	TRBD1	TGCAGCGTGCCAGCCCAGGGGGCAGGTACTGAAGCTTTCTTT	CSVPAQGAGTEAFF
few	TRBV18	TRBJ2-5	-	TGTGCCAGCTCACCTTGGACAGTGGAGACCCAGTACTTC	CASSPWTVETQYF
few	TRBV19	TRBJ2-1	TRBD1	TGTGCCAGTAGTATAGCCCAAGACAGGGGGGCATACTCCTACAATGAGCAGTTCTTC	CASSIAQDRGAYSYNEQFF
few	TRBV10-3	TRBJ2-5	TRBD1	TGTGCCATCAGGGGCCTCCGGGACAGGGAACTCCAAGAGACCCAGTACTTC	CAIRGLRDRELQETQYF
-	TRBV25-1	TRBJ2-3	-	TGTGCCAGCAGTGAATACGGTAGCACAGATACGCAGTATTTT	CASSEYGSTDTQYF
-	TRBV7-2	TRBJ2-3	TRBD2	TGTGCCAGCAGCTCAAGAAGCGGGGGGGCAAGGGATACGCAGTATTTT	CASSSRSGGARDTQYF
-	TRBV9	TRBJ2-2	-	TGTGCCAGCAGCGAGCGGACTATCTCGAACACCGGGGAGCTGTTTTTT	CASSERTISNTGELFF
few	TRBV21-1	TRBJ1-5	-	TGTGCCAGCAGCAGCTCCACAGGGGATCAGCCCCAGCATTTT	CASSSSTGDQPQHF
few	TRBV5-1	TRBJ2-7	TRBD2	TGCGCCAGCAGCTTGTTTGGGACTAGCACCTACGAGCAGTACTTC	CASSLFGTSTYEQYF
-	TRBV28	TRBJ2-1	-	TGTGCCATCGAGGCGGGTGCTTCCTACAATGAGCAGTTCTTC	CAIEAGASYNEQFF
few	TRBV19	TRBJ1-5	TRBD1	TGTGCCAGTTGTGACAGGGGGCGACGGAGCAATCAGCCCCAGCATTTT	CASCDRGRRSNQPQHF
-	TRBV7-3	TRBJ1-2	TRBD1	TGTGCCATCGCCAGATTACAGGGGGGTTATGGCTACACCTTC	CAIARLQGGYGYTF
-	TRBV7-2	TRBJ1-1	-	TGTGCCAGCAGCTTAGCGGGCCCTCGGGGGTGGAAGAACACTGAAGCTTTCTTT	CASSLAGPRGWKNTEAFF
-	TRBV9	TRBJ1-4	-	TGTGCCAGCAGCACACAGGCAGGGGATGAAAAACTGTTTTTT	CASSTQAGDEKLFF
-	TRBV30	TRBJ1-2	-	TGTGCCTGGAGTGGATCGACATGGGGCTACACCTTC	CAWSGSTWGYTF
few	TRBV29-1	TRBJ1-1	-	TGCAGCGTTGAAGCATCTGAGGGAGGTGAAGCTTTCTTT	CSVEASEGGEAFF
few	TRBV28	TRBJ2-3	-	TGTGCCATCCTCACGGCGGCAAGCACAGATACGCAGTATTTT	CAILTAASTDTQYF
few	TRBV7-3	TRBJ2-1	-	TGTGCCAGCAGCTTACTATTTGGGCTGAATTCCTACAATGAGCAGTTCTTC	CASSLLFGLNSYNEQFF